This T cell receptor (beta chain) was sequenced during a study of post-analysis software for immune sequencing data. Study details: Disease courses included relapsing-remitting, secondary progressive and progressive-relapsing multiple sclerosis.

Trimming left V 6 bases short and J 7 bases short, with 9 bases between. The CDR3 is 11 amino acids. The germline V gene has CDR1 SQVTM and CDR2 ANQGSEA. Study conclusions and caveats: Compared with controls, patients had more of 4 to 6 TRBV segments, including TRBV5-6, TRBV5-1 and TRBV20-1. Controls' normalized Chao1 diversity significantly exceeded that of multiple sclerosis patients.

Each TCR beta cDNA library carried unique molecular identifiers. TCRdb called the PCR reads again in MiXCR, with one record for every CDR3 protein. This table has 750,000 to 950,000 distinct CDR3 sequences, roughly 46% appearing once. This clonotype was counted a few times. Its antigen is currently unknown. This TCR derives from a girl between 5 and 17 years old with multiple sclerosis. Sequences were obtained from blood. This chain joins TRBV29-1 and TRBJ1-4; D possibly corresponds to TRBD1 (6 bases). CDR3 region: CSVLGAEKLFF. The DNA of the CDR3 is TGCAGCGTGCTGGGGGCTGAAAAACTGTTTTTT. Full variable domain (missing parts from reference TRBV29-1 and TRBJ1-4): SAVISQKPSRDICQRGTSLTIQCQVDSQVTMMFWYRQQPGQSLTLIATANQGSEATYESGFVIDKFPISRPNLTFSTLTVSNMSPEDSSIYLCSVLGAEKLFFGSGTQLSVL.